The 25 T cell receptor beta chains given below trace back to one sample, sequenced in a study of T cell responses to AZD1222 COVID-19 vaccine. The data were produced by immunoSEQ multiplex PCR, yet TCRdb's version contains in-frame clones alone and is incomplete. Altogether around 170,000 clones are present, about 93% being singletons, with the ten largest covering around 2%. The material was peripheral blood, obtained 28 days after the second AZD1222 dose. All receptors come from an adult who received the AZD1222 COVID-19 vaccine.

The chain carries TRBV7-9 and TRBJ2-5; 10 bases are shared with TRBD2. Unmatched junction bases numbered 6, after V lost 2 bases and J lost 6 bases. The germline CDR1 and CDR2 sequences are SEHNR and FQNEAQ (reference sequence). This CDR3 is built from 15 residues. CDR3 DNA: TGTGCCAGCAGCTTATCCACTAGCGGGGTTAAGACCCAGTACTTC. It is translated as CASSLSTSGVKTQYF.

The chain couples TRBV10-3 to TRBJ1-6; 9 bases map to TRBD1. Germline assignment: CDR1 ENHRY and CDR2 SYGVKD. Unmatched junction bases numbered 11, after V lost 11 bases and J lost 6 bases. This CDR3 region has 15 residues. CDR3 residues: CAASTGGAFNSPLHF. CDR3 bases: TGTGCCGCCTCGACAGGGGGAGCCTTTAATTCACCCCTCCACTTT.

V gene TRBV7-9 combines with J gene TRBJ1-6; D call uncertain. CDR1 is SEHNR and CDR2 is FQNEAQ in the germline V gene (reference sequence). The V and J ends lost 2 bases and 7 bases respectively, with 18 bases between them. The CDR3 is 17 residues long. DNA of the CDR3: TGTGCCAGCAGCTTAAGGAGCGGAGGCCGTAAGAATTCACCCCTCCACTTT. It translates to CASSLRSGGRKNSPLHF.

The rearrangement joins TRBV7-2 to TRBJ1-6, with no clear D. The V and J ends lost 1 base and 10 bases respectively, with 14 bases between them. CDR1 is SGHTA and CDR2 is FQGNSA in the germline V gene. This CDR3 comprises 15 residues. The CDR3 protein is CASSLGAPRSSPLHF. Written as DNA, the CDR3 is TGTGCCAGCAGCTTAGGCGCACCTCGTAGCTCACCCCTCCACTTT.

The chain joins TRBV5-4 to TRBJ2-1, with 10 nucleotides matching TRBD1. Trimming took 3 bases from V and 1 from J; bases not matched to a gene: 7. The CDR3 runs 17 residues. Germline CDR1 is SGHNT and CDR2 is YYREEE (reference sequence). CDR3 sequence: CASSSGTGAESYNEQFF. Written as DNA, the CDR3 is TGTGCCAGCAGCTCAGGGACAGGGGCTGAATCCTACAATGAGCAGTTCTTC.

This chain joins TRBV2 and TRBJ2-5; 13 bases map to TRBD2. Losses at the gene ends were 6 bases for V and 3 bases for J; bases not matched to a gene: 13. CDR1 and CDR2 from the germline V gene are SNHLY and FYNNEI. CDR3 length equals 18 residues. The CDR3 region is CASRPPGLAGWEKETQYF. DNA for the CDR3: TGTGCCAGCAGGCCGCCGGGACTAGCGGGGTGGGAGAAAGAGACCCAGTACTTC.

V is TRBV2 and J is TRBJ2-7, with TRBD1 matching over 7 bases. Germline values: CDR1 SNHLY, CDR2 FYNNEI. The trim removed 7 bases at V and 5 bases at J, leaving 11 bases unmatched. The length of the CDR3 is 14 residues. CDR3 nucleotides: TGTGCCAGCATGATCGGGACAGCCTATAACGAGCAGTACTTC. It encodes CASMIGTAYNEQYF.

This clone was seen more than once but under ten times. The rearrangement joins TRBV2 to TRBJ2-3; 9 bases fit TRBD2. Germline loops: CDR1 SNHLY, CDR2 FYNNEI. This CDR3 contains 16 residues. J lost 5 bases, V lost 0 bases, and 6 bases had no gene match. This CDR3 reads CASSEALRLAVDTQYF. The CDR3 DNA reads TGTGCCAGCAGTGAAGCGCTTCGACTAGCGGTAGATACGCAGTATTTT.

CDR3 DNA: TGTGCCAGCAGTTCCGACAGGGCCTATAGCACAGATACGCAGTATTTT. It encodes CASSSDRAYSTDTQYF. The chain joins TRBV7-2 to TRBJ2-3, with TRBD1 matching over 7 bases. The CDR3 covers 16 residues. The trim removed 6 bases at V and 0 bases at J, leaving 9 bases unmatched. Germline-derived CDR1 and CDR2 are SGHTA and FQGNSA. Together with reference TRBV7-2 and TRBJ2-3, the CDR3 gives the full variable domain: GAGVSQSPSNKVTEKGKDVELRCDPISGHTALYWYRQSLGQGLEFLIYFQGNSAPDKSGLPSDRFSAERTGGSVSTLTIQRTQQEDSAVYLCASSSDRAYSTDTQYFGPGTRLTVL.

V is TRBV28 and J is TRBJ2-2; D not certain. Trimming took 1 base from V and 5 from J, leaving 8 bases between them. CDR1 MDHEN and CDR2 SYDVKM come from the germline V gene. CDR3 length: 14 amino acids. Here the CDR3 DNA reads TGTGCCAGCAGTTTATACCACCAGACCGGGGAGCTGTTTTTT. This codes for CASSLYHQTGELFF.

In its sample, this clone was seen once. The chain has TRBV9 and TRBJ1-3; 8 bases are a match to TRBD1. The CDR3 length is 15 residues. V lost 3 bases, J lost 4 bases, and 6 bases stayed unmatched. Looked up from germline, CDR1 is SGDLS and CDR2 is YYNGEE. The CDR3 is CASSARTGWGNTIYF. The CDR3 nucleotides read TGTGCCAGCAGCGCTCGGACAGGGTGGGGAAACACCATATATTTT. The variable domain in full, completed from reference TRBV9 and TRBJ1-3, reads DSGVTQTPKHLITATGQRVTLRCSPRSGDLSVYWYQQSLDQGLQFLIQYYNGEERAKGNILERFSAQQFPDLHSELNLSSLELGDSALYFCASSARTGWGNTIYFGEGSWLTVV.

The V and J genes are TRBV2 and TRBJ2-2; TRBD2 agrees at 7 bases. The CDR3 sequence is 15 residues long. V dropped 2 bases and J dropped 4; count of bases not matched to a gene: 4. Germline V gene data show CDR1 as SNHLY and CDR2 as FYNNEI. The CDR3 DNA is TGTGCCAGCAGTGAACAGGGCGGGAGCACCGGGGAGCTGTTTTTT. This sequence encodes CASSEQGGSTGELFF.

The chain has TRBV6-2 or TRBV6-3 and TRBJ2-1, with D perhaps TRBD1 (6 bases). The CDR3 consists of 15 residues. Trimming pared 3 bases from V and 6 bases from J, leaving 15 bases between. The germline gives CDR1 MNHEY, CDR2 SVGEGT. Written as DNA, the CDR3 is TGTGCCAGCAGTTATGGGACACCCATGGGCAATGAGCAGTTCTTC. Translating gives CASSYGTPMGNEQFF.

V usage is TRBV18 and J usage is TRBJ2-7, with 11 positions matching TRBD2. Germline V CDR1 and CDR2: KGHSH, LQKENI. There are 14 residues in the CDR3. Trimming cost V 2 bases and J 3 bases; bases outside gene matches: 0. The CDR3 DNA reads as TGTGCCAGCTCACCAGGGACTAGCGGCTACGAGCAGTACTTC. This codes for CASSPGTSGYEQYF.

The V gene is TRBV15, the J gene TRBJ1-4; TRBD1 matches at 7 bases. This CDR3 comprises 16 residues. Germline assignment: CDR1 LNHNV and CDR2 YYDKDF (reference sequence). V was clipped by 0 bases and J by 5 bases; unmatched bases: 6. The chain's CDR3 is CATSRDLGTENEKLFF. CDR3 coding DNA: TGTGCCACCAGCAGAGATTTGGGGACAGAGAATGAAAAACTGTTTTTT.

V is TRBV19 and J is TRBJ2-3; D may be TRBD1 (6 bases). Germline lookup yields CDR1 LNHDA and CDR2 SQIVND (reference sequence). V was pared by 3 bases and J by 0 bases, with 10 bases between. The CDR3 totals 15 residues. DNA of the CDR3: TGTGCCAGTAGTATGGACAGCCCTAGCACAGATACGCAGTATTTT. Translating gives CASSMDSPSTDTQYF. Filled out from reference TRBV19 and TRBJ2-3, the complete variable domain reads DGGITQSPKYLFRKEGQNVTLSCEQNLNHDAMYWYRQDPGQGLRLIYYSQIVNDFQKGDIAEGYSVSREKKESFPLTVTSAQKNPTAFYLCASSMDSPSTDTQYFGPGTRLTVL.

The rearrangement joins TRBV14 to TRBJ2-5; D unresolved. CDR1 is SGHDN and CDR2 is FVKESK in the germline V gene. This CDR3 spans 11 amino acids. V was cut by 0 bases and J by 8 bases, with 4 bases left in between. In nucleotides, the CDR3 is TGTGCCAGCAGCCAAGAGGTTACCCAGTACTTC. Protein: CASSQEVTQYF. Filled out from reference TRBV14 and TRBJ2-5, the complete variable domain reads EAGVTQFPSHSVIEKGQTVTLRCDPISGHDNLYWYRRVMGKEIKFLLHFVKESKQDESGMPNNRFLAERTGGTYSTLKVQPAELEDSGVYFCASSQEVTQYFGPGTRLLVL.

V and J are TRBV7-3 and TRBJ2-3; TRBD2 agrees at 8 bases. Germline V lookup: CDR1 SGHTA, CDR2 FQGTGA. The CDR3 has 14 residues. V dropped 1 base and J dropped 8; count of bases not matched to a gene: 5. The CDR3 loop is CASSLRRGGGTQYF. CDR3 nucleotide sequence: TGTGCCAGCAGCTTAAGACGGGGGGGCGGTACGCAGTATTTT.

This clone has more than one count but fewer than ten. The rearrangement uses TRBV3-1 (or the pseudogene TRBV3-2) and TRBJ2-3, with 10 positions matching TRBD2. Germline V gene lookup returns CDR1 LGHDT and CDR2 YNNKEL (reference sequence). J gave up 1 base and V 2 bases, and 3 bases lay outside the gene matches. CDR3 length: 16 amino acids. CDR3 nucleotides: TGTGCCAGCAGCCAACTTAGCGGGGGGCGCACAGATACGCAGTATTTT. Its protein product is CASSQLSGGRTDTQYF.

CDR3 in amino acids: CASSLRQGYSPLHF. As DNA, the CDR3 is TGTGCCAGCAGCTTACGACAGGGATATTCACCCCTCCACTTT. The chain has TRBV5-6 and TRBJ1-6, with TRBD1 identical over 7 bases. V dropped 2 bases and J dropped 8; count of bases not matched to a gene: 4. The CDR3 is 14 amino acids. From germline, CDR1 is SGHDT and CDR2 YYEEEE. The variable domain in full, completed from reference TRBV5-6 and TRBJ1-6, reads DAGVTQSPTHLIKTRGQQVTLRCSPKSGHDTVSWYQQALGQGPQFIFQYYEEEERQRGNFPDRFSGHQFPNYSSELNVNALLLGDSALYLCASSLRQGYSPLHFGNGTRLTVT.

This clone was observed once. The rearrangement joins TRBV30 to TRBJ1-3; D is ambiguous. Trimming shortened V by 2 bases and J by 0 bases, and 5 bases separated the two germline ends. The CDR3 runs to 13 residues. In germline, CDR1 is GTSNPN, CDR2 SVGIG (reference sequence). The CDR3 bases are TGTGCCTGGAGTTCCATCTCTGGAAACACCATATATTTT. Its protein product is CAWSSISGNTIYF.

The chain couples TRBV3-1 (or the pseudogene TRBV3-2) to TRBJ2-3; perhaps TRBD2 as D (5 bases). Per the germline V gene, CDR1 is LGHDT and CDR2 is YNNKEL (reference sequence). The CDR3 is 17 residues long. Trimming removed 0 bases at V and 0 bases at J, with 13 bases between. The CDR3 DNA reads TGTGCCAGCAGCCAAGAAACCCTGAGGACTAGCACAGATACGCAGTATTTT. It codes for CASSQETLRTSTDTQYF.

This CDR3 reads CASSLAGTGNSPLHF. DNA of the CDR3: TGTGCCAGCAGCTTAGCTGGGACAGGGAATTCACCCCTCCACTTT. This chain uses TRBV7-9 with TRBJ1-6; 9 bases line up with TRBD1. The CDR3 has 15 amino acids. Per the germline V gene, CDR1 is SEHNR and CDR2 is FQNEAQ (reference sequence). Germline trimming cut 0 bases from V and 7 bases from J; bases unmatched to any gene: 1.

The rearrangement links TRBV19 to TRBJ1-2, with a tentative D call TRBD1 (6 bases). This CDR3 has 14 residues. V dropped 7 bases and J dropped 7 bases, with 19 bases sitting between them. Germline CDR1 reads LNHDA; CDR2 reads SQIVND (reference sequence). The chain's CDR3 is CASTQGQGTGGYTF. CDR3 DNA: TGTGCCAGTACCCAGGGGCAGGGAACGGGTGGCTACACCTTC.

This chain connects TRBV7-3 to TRBJ2-1; unclear D gene. Trimming left V 5 bases short and J 10 bases short, with 15 bases between. The V gene's germline CDR1 is SGHTA and CDR2 FQGTGA. The CDR3 is made up of 13 amino acids. CDR3 sequence (DNA): TGTGCCAGCAGCATCGGACCATTGGAAGAGCAGTTCTTC. Residues: CASSIGPLEEQFF.